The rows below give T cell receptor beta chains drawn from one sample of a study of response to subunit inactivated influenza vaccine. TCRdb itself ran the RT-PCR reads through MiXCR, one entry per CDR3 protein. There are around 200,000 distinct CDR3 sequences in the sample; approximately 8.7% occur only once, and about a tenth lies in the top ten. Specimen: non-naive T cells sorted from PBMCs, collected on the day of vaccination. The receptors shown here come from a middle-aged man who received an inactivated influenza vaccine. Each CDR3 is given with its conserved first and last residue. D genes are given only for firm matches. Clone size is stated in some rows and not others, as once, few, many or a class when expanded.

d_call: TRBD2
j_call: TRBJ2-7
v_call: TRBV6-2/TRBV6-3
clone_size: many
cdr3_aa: CASSYRRLAGGPYEQYF
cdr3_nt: TGTGCCAGCAGTTACCGTCGTCTAGCGGGAGGGCCCTACGAGCAGTACTTC

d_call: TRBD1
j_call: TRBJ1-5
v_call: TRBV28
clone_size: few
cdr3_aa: CASRRQGPSPQHF
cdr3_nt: TGTGCCAGCAGAAGACAGGGCCCAAGTCCCCAGCATTTT

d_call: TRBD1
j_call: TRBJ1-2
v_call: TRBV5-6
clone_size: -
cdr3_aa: CASSTMDRGSHGYTF
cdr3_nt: TGTGCCAGCAGCACGATGGACAGGGGGAGCCATGGCTACACCTTC

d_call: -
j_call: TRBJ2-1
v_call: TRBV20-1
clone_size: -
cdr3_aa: CSARDRGVFLHEQFF
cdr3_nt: TGCAGTGCTAGAGATCGCGGGGTATTTCTGCATGAGCAGTTCTTC

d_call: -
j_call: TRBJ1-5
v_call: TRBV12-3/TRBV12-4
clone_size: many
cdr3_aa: CASTRDGNQPQHF
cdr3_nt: TGTGCCAGCACCAGGGACGGCAATCAGCCCCAGCATTTT

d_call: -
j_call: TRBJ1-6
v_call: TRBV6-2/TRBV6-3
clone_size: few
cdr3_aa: CASKGTSSYNSPLHF
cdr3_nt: TGTGCCAGCAAGGGGACAAGCTCCTATAATTCACCCCTCCACTTT

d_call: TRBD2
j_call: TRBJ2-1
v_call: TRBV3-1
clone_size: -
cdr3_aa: CASSQGTSPLNEQFF
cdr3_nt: TGTGCCAGCAGCCAAGGGACTAGCCCTCTCAATGAGCAGTTCTTC

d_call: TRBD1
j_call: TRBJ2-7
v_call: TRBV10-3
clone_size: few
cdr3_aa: CAISESLTGGTSYEQYF
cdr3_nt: TGTGCCATCAGTGAGTCATTAACAGGGGGGACCTCCTACGAGCAGTACTTC

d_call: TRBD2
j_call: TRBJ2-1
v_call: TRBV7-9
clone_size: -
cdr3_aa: CAGGTSGPNEQFF
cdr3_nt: TGTGCCGGAGGGACTAGCGGTCCCAATGAGCAGTTCTTC

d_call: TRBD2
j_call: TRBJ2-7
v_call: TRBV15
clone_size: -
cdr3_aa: CATDTSWVSGRTQLPEQYF
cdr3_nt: TGTGCCACCGACACGAGTTGGGTAAGCGGGAGGACACAGTTACCCGAGCAGTACTTC

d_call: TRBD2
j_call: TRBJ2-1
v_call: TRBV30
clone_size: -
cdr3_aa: CAWDPGLAGVGAYNEQFF
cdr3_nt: TGTGCCTGGGACCCGGGACTAGCGGGAGTTGGGGCCTACAATGAGCAGTTCTTC

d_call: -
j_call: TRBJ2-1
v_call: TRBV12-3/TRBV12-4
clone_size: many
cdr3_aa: CASSLGGYLVGEQFF
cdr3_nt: TGTGCCAGCAGTTTAGGGGGGTATTTGGTGGGTGAGCAGTTCTTC

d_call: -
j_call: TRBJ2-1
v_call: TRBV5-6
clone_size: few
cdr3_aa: CASSFGVSSYNEQFF
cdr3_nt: TGTGCCAGCAGCTTCGGCGTTAGCTCCTACAATGAGCAGTTCTTC

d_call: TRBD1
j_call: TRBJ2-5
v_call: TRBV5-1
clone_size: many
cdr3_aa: CASSSKRQGEETQYF
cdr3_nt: TGCGCCAGCAGCTCGAAACGACAGGGGGAAGAGACCCAGTACTTC

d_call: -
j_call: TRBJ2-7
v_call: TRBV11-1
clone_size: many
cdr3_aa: CASSLEGQQYF
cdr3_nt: TGTGCCAGCAGCTTAGAAGGACAGCAGTACTTC

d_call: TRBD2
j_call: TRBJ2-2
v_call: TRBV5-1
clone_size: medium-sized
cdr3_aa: CASASSREIGELFF
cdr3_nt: TGCGCCAGCGCGTCTTCGCGGGAGATCGGGGAGCTGTTTTTT

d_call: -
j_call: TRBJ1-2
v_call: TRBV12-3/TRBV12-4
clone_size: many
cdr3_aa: CASSSGSRYGYTF
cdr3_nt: TGTGCCAGCAGTTCCGGGTCGCGGTATGGCTACACCTTC

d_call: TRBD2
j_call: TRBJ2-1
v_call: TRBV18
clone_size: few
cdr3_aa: CASSPRTSGISNEQFF
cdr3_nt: TGTGCCAGCTCACCAAGGACTAGCGGGATTTCGAATGAGCAGTTCTTC

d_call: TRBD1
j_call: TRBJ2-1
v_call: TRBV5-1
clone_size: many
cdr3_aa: CASSLRQGNYNEQFF
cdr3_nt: TGCGCCAGCAGCTTAAGACAGGGGAACTACAATGAGCAGTTCTTC

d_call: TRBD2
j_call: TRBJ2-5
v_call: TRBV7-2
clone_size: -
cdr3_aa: CASSTSGRTETQYF
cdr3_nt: TGTGCCAGCAGCACTAGCGGTCGGACGGAGACCCAGTACTTC

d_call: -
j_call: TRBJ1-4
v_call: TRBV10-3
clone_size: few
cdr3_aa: CAIAGGANEKLFF
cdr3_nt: TGTGCCATCGCGGGTGGAGCTAATGAAAAACTGTTTTTT

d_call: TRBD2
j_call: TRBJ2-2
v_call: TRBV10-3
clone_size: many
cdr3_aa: CATESGGYTGELFF
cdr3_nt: TGTGCCACCGAGAGCGGGGGCTACACCGGGGAGCTGTTTTTT

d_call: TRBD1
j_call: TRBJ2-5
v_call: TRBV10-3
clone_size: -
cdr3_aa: CAISESGGGQGTLRTQYF
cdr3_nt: TGTGCCATCAGTGAGTCGGGCGGGGGACAGGGGACCTTAAGGACCCAGTACTTC

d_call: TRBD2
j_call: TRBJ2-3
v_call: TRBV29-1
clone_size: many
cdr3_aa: CSARTSGGTDTQYF
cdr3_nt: TGCAGCGCCCGGACTAGCGGAGGCACAGATACGCAGTATTTT

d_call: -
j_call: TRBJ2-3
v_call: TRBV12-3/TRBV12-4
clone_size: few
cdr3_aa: CASTQQGTSTDTQYF
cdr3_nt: TGTGCCAGCACCCAACAGGGGACTAGCACAGATACGCAGTATTTT